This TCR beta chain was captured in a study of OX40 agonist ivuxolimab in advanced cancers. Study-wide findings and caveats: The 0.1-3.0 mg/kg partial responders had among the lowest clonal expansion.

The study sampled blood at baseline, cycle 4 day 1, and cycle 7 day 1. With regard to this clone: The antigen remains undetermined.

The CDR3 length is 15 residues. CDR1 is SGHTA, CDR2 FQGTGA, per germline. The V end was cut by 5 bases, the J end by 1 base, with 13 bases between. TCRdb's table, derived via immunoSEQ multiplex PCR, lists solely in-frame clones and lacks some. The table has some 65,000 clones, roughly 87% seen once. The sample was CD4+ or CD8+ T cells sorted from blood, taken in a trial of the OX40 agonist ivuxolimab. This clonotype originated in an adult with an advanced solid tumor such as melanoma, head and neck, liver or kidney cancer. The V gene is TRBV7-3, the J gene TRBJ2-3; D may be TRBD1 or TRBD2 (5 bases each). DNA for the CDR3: TGTGCCAGCAGCCCCCATTTGGGACGCACAGATACGCAGTATTTT. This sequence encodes CASSPHLGRTDTQYF.